This is a list of T cell receptor beta chains from one sample in a study of blood T cell repertoires in COVID-19. Profiling relied on immunoSEQ multiplex PCR, and the TCRdb table lists in-frame clones only, not all of them. This table holds some 110,000 clones, 86% found once. Sample: peripheral blood. All receptors derive from a man aged 70-80 years who had recovered from COVID-19. The CDR3 runs from the conserved cysteine through the conserved F or W. The order of the fields is V gene, D gene, J gene, clone size, CDR3 DNA, CDR3 protein. D genes are given only for firm matches. Where a row states a size, it is once, few, many or the class of an expanded clone; other rows omit it.

v_gene: TRBV4-2; d_gene: .; j_gene: TRBJ1-6; abundance: .; CDR3nt: TGTGCCAGCAGCCAAGATGGGTCTAGGGGGATTTCACCCCTCCACTTT; CDR3aa: CASSQDGSRGISPLHF
v_gene: TRBV29-1; d_gene: TRBD1; j_gene: TRBJ2-7; abundance: .; CDR3nt: TGCAGCGTTGAGGGACAGGGGTTGGGAGTGCGACGGTACGAGCAGTACTTC; CDR3aa: CSVEGQGLGVRRYEQYF
v_gene: TRBV12-3/TRBV12-4; d_gene: .; j_gene: TRBJ1-1; abundance: .; CDR3nt: TGTGCCAGCAGTTTAGAATCCCGTGAAGCTTTCTTT; CDR3aa: CASSLESREAFF
v_gene: TRBV25-1; d_gene: .; j_gene: TRBJ1-1; abundance: once; CDR3nt: TGTGCCAGCAGTGCCCTCGGGGATACGAGCACTGAAGCTTTCTTT; CDR3aa: CASSALGDTSTEAFF
v_gene: TRBV5-1; d_gene: .; j_gene: TRBJ1-2; abundance: .; CDR3nt: TGCGCCAGCAGCTTGGGAACAGGGCGGAACTATGGCTACACCTTC; CDR3aa: CASSLGTGRNYGYTF
v_gene: TRBV6-5; d_gene: TRBD2; j_gene: TRBJ2-7; abundance: .; CDR3nt: TGTGCCAGCAGTTCCCCTAGCGGGGCCAATGAGCAGTACTTC; CDR3aa: CASSSPSGANEQYF
v_gene: TRBV24-1; d_gene: TRBD2; j_gene: TRBJ2-2; abundance: .; CDR3nt: TGTGCCACCAGTGATTTTGGGGCTGCGGGGGACACCGGGGAGCTGTTTTTT; CDR3aa: CATSDFGAAGDTGELFF
v_gene: TRBV5-1; d_gene: TRBD1; j_gene: TRBJ1-4; abundance: .; CDR3nt: TGCGCCAGCAGCTTGGCAGGACAGGGATTCGGAAAACTGTTTTTT; CDR3aa: CASSLAGQGFGKLFF
v_gene: TRBV10-3; d_gene: TRBD2; j_gene: TRBJ2-3; abundance: once; CDR3nt: TGTGCCATCAGTGAGTCAGCCCTACTAGCGGGAGCAGATACGCAGTATTTT; CDR3aa: CAISESALLAGADTQYF
v_gene: TRBV2; d_gene: TRBD1; j_gene: TRBJ2-5; abundance: .; CDR3nt: TGTGCCAGCAACCGGAACAGGGGAGTCCAAGAGACCCAGTACTTC; CDR3aa: CASNRNRGVQETQYF
v_gene: TRBV4-2; d_gene: .; j_gene: TRBJ1-3; abundance: .; CDR3nt: TGTGCCAGCAGCCCCTCCCCCAGTATCGCAAACACCATATATTTT; CDR3aa: CASSPSPSIANTIYF
v_gene: TRBV5-1; d_gene: TRBD2; j_gene: TRBJ2-5; abundance: once; CDR3nt: TGCGCCAGCAGCTCTAGCGGGAGGGGAGAGACCCAGTACTTC; CDR3aa: CASSSSGRGETQYF
v_gene: TRBV28; d_gene: .; j_gene: TRBJ1-2; abundance: few; CDR3nt: TGTGCCAGCAGCTGGGGAGTCGGCTACACCTTC; CDR3aa: CASSWGVGYTF
v_gene: TRBV3-1/TRBV3-2; d_gene: TRBD2; j_gene: TRBJ2-1; abundance: .; CDR3nt: TGTGCCAGCAGTAGCGGGAGGAGGTACAATGAGCAGTTCTTC; CDR3aa: CASSSGRRYNEQFF
v_gene: TRBV6-5; d_gene: TRBD2; j_gene: TRBJ2-7; abundance: .; CDR3nt: TGTGCCAGCAGTTACTTTTCTAGCGGGAGCTCCTACGAGCAGTACTTC; CDR3aa: CASSYFSSGSSYEQYF
v_gene: TRBV5-4; d_gene: TRBD1; j_gene: TRBJ1-3; abundance: .; CDR3nt: TGTGCCAGCAGCGAAGGGACAGCCTCTGGAAACACCATATATTTT; CDR3aa: CASSEGTASGNTIYF
v_gene: TRBV7-2; d_gene: TRBD2; j_gene: TRBJ2-5; abundance: .; CDR3nt: TGTGCCAGCAGCTTCTTAGCGGGAGGGAGGGGGGAGACCCAGTACTTC; CDR3aa: CASSFLAGGRGETQYF